Below are 20 T cell receptor beta chains sequenced from a single sample in a study of CD8+CD57+ T cells in acquired aplastic anemia. CDR3 and TCR beta VDJ profiling relied on a genomic DNA template. TCRdb reprocessed the reads with MiXCR, giving one entry per CDR3 protein. This table holds some 190,000 distinct CDR3 sequences, around half found once. The sequenced sample was sorted CD4+, CD8+, or CD8+CD57+ T cells (not recorded which) from PBMCs. Receptor source: a human donor in good health, serving as a control.

V gene TRBV7-8 combines with J gene TRBJ1-5; D not certain. Germline V CDR1 and CDR2: SGHVS, FQNEAQ. CDR3 size: 15 residues. V lost 0 bases and J lost 3, with 9 bases in between. The CDR3 nucleotides are TGTGCCAGCAGCTTAGCGCTGGCTCCCAATCAGCCCCAGCATTTT. Its protein is CASSLALAPNQPQHF.

The gene calls are TRBV28 and TRBJ2-7, with 9 positions matching TRBD1. The ends lost 4 bases at V and 4 bases at J; junction bases unmatched: 8. The germline CDR1 and CDR2 sequences are MDHEN and SYDVKM. The length of the CDR3 is 15 residues. CDR3 residues: CASSSGTGMRYEQYF. CDR3 in DNA: TGTGCCAGCAGTTCCGGGACAGGGATGCGTTACGAGCAGTACTTC.

As for this clonotype: A junction end diverges from the germline sequence, so it may reflect a read error. The chain uses TRBV7-2 and TRBJ2-2; TRBD2 might be the D (5 bases). There are 15 residues in the CDR3. The germline CDR1 and CDR2 sequences are SGHTA and FQGNSA. CDR3 sequence: CASSLASGNTGELFF. The CDR3 nucleotides read TGTGCCAGCAGCTTAGCGTCTGGGAACACCGGGGAGCTGTTCTTT.

Regarding this clonotype: At one end the junction does not follow the germline gene, possibly because of a read error. The chain joins TRBV6-1 to TRBJ1-5, with D hard to call. Per the germline V gene, CDR1 is MNHNS and CDR2 is SASEGT. The CDR3 is made up of 14 amino acids. In DNA, the CDR3 is TGTGCCAGCAGTGGACTCATCGGGGATCAGCCCCGGCATTTT. Translation gives CASSGLIGDQPRHF.

This clonotype was detected many times. The CDR3 reads CSAVSHAGYNEQFF. CDR3 nucleotides: TGCAGTGCTGTGAGCCACGCAGGCTACAATGAGCAGTTCTTC. V and J are TRBV20-1 and TRBJ2-1; no reliable D call. The germline V gene has CDR1 DFQATT and CDR2 SNEGSKA (reference sequence). V lost 5 bases to trimming and J lost 3 bases, with 14 bases between them. The CDR3 has 14 residues.

The chain joins TRBV6-1 to TRBJ1-4; 8 bases agree with TRBD1. Looked up from germline, CDR1 is MNHNS and CDR2 is SASEGT. The CDR3 runs to 16 residues. Unmatched junction bases numbered 8, after V lost 5 bases and J lost 3 bases. The CDR3 DNA follows: TGTGCCAGCAGTTACGACAGGGGAAGGTCTAATGAAAAACTGTTTTTT. It yields the protein CASSYDRGRSNEKLFF.

The chain links TRBV7-3 to TRBJ1-6; 8 nucleotides line up with TRBD1. Germline V CDR1 and CDR2: SGHTA, FQGTGA. This CDR3 spans 16 amino acids. J gave up 8 bases and V 3 bases, and 9 bases lay outside the gene matches. The CDR3 DNA reads TGTGCCAGCAGCTTCCGGGACAGGATGCACTATTCACCCCTCCACTTT. This translates into CASSFRDRMHYSPLHF.

At least ten counts were recorded for this clonotype. The J gene is TRBJ2-4, the V gene TRBV14; either TRBD1 or TRBD2 may supply D (7 bases each). Germline V gives CDR1 SGHDN, CDR2 FVKESK. This CDR3 contains 15 residues. With 3 bases removed from V and 7 bases from J, the gap between germline ends came to 16 bases. For the CDR3, the DNA is TGTGCCAGCAGCCATCTCTACAGGGGAGGGAACATTCAGTACTTC. Its protein is CASSHLYRGGNIQYF.

The chain recombines TRBV9 with TRBJ2-1; 10 bases are shared with TRBD2. Looked up from germline, CDR1 is SGDLS and CDR2 is YYNGEE. With V trimmed by 0 bases and J by 7 bases, 7 bases remained unmatched. CDR3 length: 16 residues. Here the CDR3 DNA reads TGTGCCAGCAGCGTAGTTCCCCTAGCGGGAGTGAATGAGCAGTTCTTC. Its translation: CASSVVPLAGVNEQFF.

This clonotype was detected ten times or more. The chain employs TRBV27 and TRBJ1-2; 8 bases agree with TRBD1. Germline V gene lookup returns CDR1 MNHEY and CDR2 SMNVEV (reference sequence). V shed 5 bases, J shed 2 bases, and the junction held 4 bases outside the gene matches. The CDR3 length is 14 residues. The CDR3 spells CASSARQGNYGYTF. The CDR3 DNA reads TGTGCCAGCAGTGCGCGACAGGGGAACTATGGCTACACCTTC.

The CDR3 nucleotides are TGTGCCAGCAGTTTCTTCGTCCCTGGAAACACCATATATTTT. Its protein product is CASSFFVPGNTIYF. The V and J genes are TRBV28 and TRBJ1-3; D is unresolved. CDR3 length equals 14 residues. V lost 3 bases, J lost 2 bases, and 8 bases lay in between. Per germline, CDR1 MDHEN and CDR2 SYDVKM.

The V call is TRBV5-1, the J call TRBJ2-1; 10 bases align to TRBD2. CDR1 is SGHRS and CDR2 is YFSETQ in the germline V gene. CDR3 length equals 14 residues. After removal of 1 base from V and 8 bases from J, the junction contained 3 bases not matched to a gene. The CDR3 sequence: CASSLTSGVDEQFF. The CDR3 DNA reads TGCGCCAGCAGCTTGACTAGCGGGGTTGATGAGCAGTTCTTC.

Many counts were recorded for this clonotype. A read error may explain this, as a much larger clone is one base away. The chain employs TRBV7-2 and TRBJ2-7, with D perhaps TRBD2 (7 bases). Between the trimmed V and J ends, which lost 4 bases and 12 bases, there was a span of 28 bases. The CDR3 has 16 amino acids. Germline CDR1 SGHTA, CDR2 FQGNSA. The CDR3 DNA is TGTGCCAGCAGCTCATCCTCACACCTGTTAGGGGGGGGCCTGTACTTC. Amino acids: CASSSSSHLLGGGLYF.

Points on this clonotype: A read error is possible here, since a much larger clone lies one base away. J is TRBJ1-4 and V is TRBV5-1, with 9 nucleotides matching TRBD1. The ends lost 6 bases at V and 10 bases at J; junction bases unmatched: 10. The CDR3 contains 14 residues. Germline loops: CDR1 SGHRS, CDR2 YFSETQ. The CDR3 is CASTSGTGTGKLFF. In DNA form, the CDR3 reads TGCGCCAGCACCTCCGGGACAGGGACCGGAAAACTGTTTTTT.

On this clonotype: The junction departs from germline at one end; a sequencing error may be responsible. This chain uses TRBV7-9 with TRBJ2-3; D perhaps matches TRBD1 (5 bases). Per the germline V gene, CDR1 is SEHNR and CDR2 is FQNEAQ (reference sequence). This CDR3 region has 16 residues. The CDR3, as DNA: TGTGCCAGAAGCTTAGAGAAGGGGCGAGCGTCAGATACGCAGTATTTT. Translation: CARSLEKGRASDTQYF.

V gene TRBV29-1 combines with J gene TRBJ1-5; 9 bases line up with TRBD1. Unmatched junction bases numbered 9, after V lost 7 bases and J lost 5 bases. This CDR3 has 14 residues. In germline, CDR1 is SQVTM, CDR2 ANQGSEA. Written as DNA, the CDR3 is TGCAGCGCTGGGACAGGGAAATCGGATCAGCCCCAGCATTTT. Protein product: CSAGTGKSDQPQHF.

In this sample, this clonotype turned up many times. The CDR3 protein is CASSLRGSSNQPQHF. The CDR3 DNA sequence: TGTGCCAGCAGTTTGAGAGGGTCTAGCAATCAGCCCCAGCATTTT. V is TRBV12-3 or TRBV12-4 and J is TRBJ1-5; D gene uncertain. Trimming pared 3 bases from V and 0 bases from J, leaving 9 bases between. The CDR3 loop spans 15 amino acids.

This clonotype was counted a few times. This chain joins TRBV6-6 and TRBJ2-7; 7 bases match TRBD2. The ends lost 8 bases at V and 4 bases at J; junction bases unmatched: 5. Germline-derived CDR1 and CDR2 are MNHNY and SVGAGI (reference sequence). CDR3 length: 12 amino acids. CDR3 in DNA: TGTGCCAGCGGGGGGGGTAGGTACGAGCAGTACTTC. Its protein is CASGGGRYEQYF.

The chain uses TRBV7-9 and TRBJ1-1; the D is unclear. Trimming pared 1 base from V and 10 bases from J, leaving 7 bases between. This CDR3 region has 11 residues. Germline V gene data show CDR1 as SEHNR and CDR2 as FQNEAQ (reference sequence). Here the CDR3 DNA reads TGTGCCAGCAGCTTAGGGGAGAGAGCTTTCTTT. Protein product: CASSLGERAFF.

This rearrangement joins TRBV19 to TRBJ1-2; D is uncertain. There are 11 residues in the CDR3. V was cut by 5 bases and J by 8 bases, with 9 bases left in between. Per the germline V gene, CDR1 is LNHDA and CDR2 is SQIVND (reference sequence). CDR3 sequence: CASSVGEGYTF. The CDR3, as DNA: TGTGCCAGTAGTGTCGGGGAAGGCTACACCTTC.